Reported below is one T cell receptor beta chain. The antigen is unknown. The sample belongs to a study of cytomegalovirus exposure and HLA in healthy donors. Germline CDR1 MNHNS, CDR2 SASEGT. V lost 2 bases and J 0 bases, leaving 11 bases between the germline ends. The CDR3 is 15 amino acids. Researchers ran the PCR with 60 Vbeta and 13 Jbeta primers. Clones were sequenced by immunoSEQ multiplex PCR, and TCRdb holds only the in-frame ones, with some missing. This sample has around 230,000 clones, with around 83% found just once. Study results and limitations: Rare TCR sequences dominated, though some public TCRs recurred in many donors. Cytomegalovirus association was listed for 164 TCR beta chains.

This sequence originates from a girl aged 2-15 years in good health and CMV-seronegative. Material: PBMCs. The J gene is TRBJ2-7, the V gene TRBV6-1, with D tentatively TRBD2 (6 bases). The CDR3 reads CASSERGTGSYEQYF. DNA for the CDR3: TGTGCCAGCAGTGAACGGGGGACCGGCTCCTACGAGCAGTACTTC.